This T cell receptor beta chain was recorded in a study of blood T cells in healthy people across ages. Findings of the study overall: More naive CD4+ cells and higher diversity were found in long-lived than in aged donors. TCR beta diversity correlated strongly with naive T cell percentage.

Combining a sample-barcoded 5' primer with a J-beta primer mix, a second PCR ran for roughly 7 to 12 cycles. Each TCR beta cDNA got a 12-nucleotide random molecular identifier. TCRdb re-analysed the 5' RACE reads in MiXCR, keeping a single row per CDR3 protein. The sample yields about 1.5 million distinct CDR3 sequences, under 55% seen once. Unmatched junction bases numbered 13, after V lost 5 bases and J lost 5 bases. Germline values: CDR1 LNHDA, CDR2 SQIVND (reference sequence). This CDR3 has 17 amino acids. This clonotype turned up a few times. Antigen unknown. The J gene is TRBJ2-3, the V gene TRBV19; 10 nucleotides line up with TRBD1. The specimen was blood. This sequence was found in a woman under 30 in good health. CDR3 DNA: TGTGCCAGTAGTGGAGTTTTCGACAGGGGGCTCGGAGATACGCAGTATTTT. This codes for CASSGVFDRGLGDTQYF.